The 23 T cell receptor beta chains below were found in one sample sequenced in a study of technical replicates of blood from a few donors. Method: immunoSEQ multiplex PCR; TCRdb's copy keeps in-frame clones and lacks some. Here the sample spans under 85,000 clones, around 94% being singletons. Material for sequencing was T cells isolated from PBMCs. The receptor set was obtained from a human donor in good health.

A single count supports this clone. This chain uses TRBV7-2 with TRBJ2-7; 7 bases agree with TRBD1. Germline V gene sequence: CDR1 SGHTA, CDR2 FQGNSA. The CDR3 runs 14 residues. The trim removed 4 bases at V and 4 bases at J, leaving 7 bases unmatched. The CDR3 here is CASSSDRAKYEQYF. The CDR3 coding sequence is TGTGCCAGCAGCTCCGACAGGGCAAAATACGAGCAGTACTTC.

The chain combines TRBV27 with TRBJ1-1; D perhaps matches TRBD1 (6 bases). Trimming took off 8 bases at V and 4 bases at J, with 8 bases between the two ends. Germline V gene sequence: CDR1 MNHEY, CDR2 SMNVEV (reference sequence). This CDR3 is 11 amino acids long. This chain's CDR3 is CASLGGTEAFF. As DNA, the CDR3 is TGTGCCAGCCTAGGGGGCACTGAAGCTTTCTTT.

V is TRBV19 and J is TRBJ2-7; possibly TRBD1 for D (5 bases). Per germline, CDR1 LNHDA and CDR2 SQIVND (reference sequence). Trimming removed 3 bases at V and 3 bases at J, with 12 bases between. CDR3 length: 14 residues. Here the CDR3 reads CASSIQGKYYEQYF. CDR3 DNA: TGTGCCAGTAGTATTCAGGGCAAGTACTACGAGCAGTACTTC.

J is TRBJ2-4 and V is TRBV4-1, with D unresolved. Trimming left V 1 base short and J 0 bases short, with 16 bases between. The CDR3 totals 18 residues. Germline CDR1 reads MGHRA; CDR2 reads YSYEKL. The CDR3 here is CASSQGYQDLLAKNIQYF. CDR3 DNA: TGCGCCAGCAGCCAAGGGTATCAGGATTTGTTAGCCAAAAACATTCAGTACTTC.

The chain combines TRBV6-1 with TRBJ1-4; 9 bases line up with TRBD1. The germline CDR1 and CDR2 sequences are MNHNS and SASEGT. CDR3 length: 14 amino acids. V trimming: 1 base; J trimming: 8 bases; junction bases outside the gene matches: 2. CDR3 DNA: TGTGCCAGCAGTGAAGGGACAGGGGTGGAAAAACTGTTTTTT. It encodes CASSEGTGVEKLFF.

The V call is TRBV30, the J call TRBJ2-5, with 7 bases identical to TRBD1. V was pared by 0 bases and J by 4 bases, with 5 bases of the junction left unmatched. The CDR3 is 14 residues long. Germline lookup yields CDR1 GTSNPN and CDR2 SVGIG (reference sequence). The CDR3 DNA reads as TGTGCCTGGAGTGTAAGGTCAGGGGGAGAGACCCAGTACTTC. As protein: CAWSVRSGGETQYF.

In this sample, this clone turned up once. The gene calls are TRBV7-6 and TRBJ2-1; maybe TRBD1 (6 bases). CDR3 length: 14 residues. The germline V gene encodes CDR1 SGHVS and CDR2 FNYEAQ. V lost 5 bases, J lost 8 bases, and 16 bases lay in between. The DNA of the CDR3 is TGTGCCAGCAGCCGACCCACAGGGAATCATGAGCAGTTCTTC. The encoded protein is CASSRPTGNHEQFF.

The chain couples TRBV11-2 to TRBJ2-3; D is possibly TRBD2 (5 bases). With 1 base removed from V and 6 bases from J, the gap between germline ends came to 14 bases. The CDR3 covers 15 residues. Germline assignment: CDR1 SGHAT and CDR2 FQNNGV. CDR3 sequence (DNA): TGTGCCAGCAGCTTAGCGGGGTTAAGCCTGGATACGCAGTATTTT. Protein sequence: CASSLAGLSLDTQYF. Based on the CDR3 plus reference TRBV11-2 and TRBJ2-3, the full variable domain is EAGVAQSPRYKIIEKRQSVAFWCNPISGHATLYWYQQILGQGPKLLIQFQNNGVVDDSQLPKDRFSAERLKGVDSTLKIQPAKLEDSAVYLCASSLAGLSLDTQYFGPGTRLTVL.

CDR3 DNA: TGTGCCAGCAGTCTCCCCTTAGCGGGGTACAATGAGCAGTTCTTC. This translates into CASSLPLAGYNEQFF. V gene TRBV27 combines with J gene TRBJ2-1; 8 nucleotides line up with TRBD2. Germline lookup yields CDR1 MNHEY and CDR2 SMNVEV (reference sequence). J was trimmed by 4 bases and V by 5 bases; bases with no gene match: 7. CDR3 size: 15 residues.

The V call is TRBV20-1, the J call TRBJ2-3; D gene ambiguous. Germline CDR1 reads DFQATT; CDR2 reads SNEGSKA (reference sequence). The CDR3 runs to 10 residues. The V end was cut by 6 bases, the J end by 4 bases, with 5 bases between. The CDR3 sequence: CSARADTQYF. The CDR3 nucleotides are TGCAGTGCCCGGGCAGATACGCAGTATTTT.

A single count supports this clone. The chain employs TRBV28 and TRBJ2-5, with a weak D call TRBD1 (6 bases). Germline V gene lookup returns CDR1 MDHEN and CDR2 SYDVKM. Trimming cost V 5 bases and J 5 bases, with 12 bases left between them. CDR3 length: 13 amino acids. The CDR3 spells CASSAGTLETQYF. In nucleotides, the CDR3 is TGTGCCAGCAGTGCCGGGACACTTGAGACCCAGTACTTC.

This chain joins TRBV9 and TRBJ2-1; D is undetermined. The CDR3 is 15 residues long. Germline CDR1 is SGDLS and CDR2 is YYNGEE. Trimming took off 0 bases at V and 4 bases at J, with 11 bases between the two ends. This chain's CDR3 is CASSVEGDSYNEQFF. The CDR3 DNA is TGTGCCAGCAGCGTAGAAGGAGATTCATACAATGAGCAGTTCTTC. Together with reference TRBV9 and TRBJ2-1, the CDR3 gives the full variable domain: DSGVTQTPKHLITATGQRVTLRCSPRSGDLSVYWYQQSLDQGLQFLIQYYNGEERAKGNILERFSAQQFPDLHSELNLSSLELGDSALYFCASSVEGDSYNEQFFGPGTRLTVL.

The CDR3 here is CASSYGVAGLEQFF. CDR3 sequence (DNA): TGTGCCAGCAGTTACGGGGTAGCGGGACTTGAGCAGTTCTTC. The V and J genes are TRBV6-5 and TRBJ2-1, with 8 bases fitting TRBD2. The length of the CDR3 is 14 residues. V lost 2 bases to trimming and J lost 9 bases; unmatched junction nucleotides: 6. Per germline, CDR1 MNHEY and CDR2 SVGAGI.

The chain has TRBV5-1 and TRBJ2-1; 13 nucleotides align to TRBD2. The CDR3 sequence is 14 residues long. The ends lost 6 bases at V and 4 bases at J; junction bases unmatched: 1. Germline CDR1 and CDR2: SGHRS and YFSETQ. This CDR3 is CASKLAGGYNEQFF. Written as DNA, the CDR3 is TGCGCCAGCAAACTAGCGGGAGGGTACAATGAGCAGTTCTTC.

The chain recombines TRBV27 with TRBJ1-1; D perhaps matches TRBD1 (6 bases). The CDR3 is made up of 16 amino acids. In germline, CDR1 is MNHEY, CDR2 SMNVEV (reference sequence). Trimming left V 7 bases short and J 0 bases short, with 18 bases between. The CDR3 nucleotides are TGTGCCAGCAACCCGTGGGCAGGGGACCTGAACACTGAAGCTTTCTTT. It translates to CASNPWAGDLNTEAFF.

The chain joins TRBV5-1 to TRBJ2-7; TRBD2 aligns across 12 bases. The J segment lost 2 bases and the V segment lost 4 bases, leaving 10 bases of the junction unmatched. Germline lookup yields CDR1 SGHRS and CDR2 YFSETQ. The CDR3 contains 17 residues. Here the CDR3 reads CASSRGLAGRTTYEQYF. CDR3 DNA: TGCGCCAGCAGCAGGGGACTAGCGGGCAGGACCACCTACGAGCAGTACTTC.

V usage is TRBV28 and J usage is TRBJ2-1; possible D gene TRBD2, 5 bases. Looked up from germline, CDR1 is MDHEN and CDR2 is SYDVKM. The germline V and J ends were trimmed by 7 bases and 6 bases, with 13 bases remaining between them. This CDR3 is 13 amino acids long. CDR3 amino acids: CASIGVGSNEQFF. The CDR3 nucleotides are TGTGCCAGCATCGGCGTAGGGAGCAATGAGCAGTTCTTC.

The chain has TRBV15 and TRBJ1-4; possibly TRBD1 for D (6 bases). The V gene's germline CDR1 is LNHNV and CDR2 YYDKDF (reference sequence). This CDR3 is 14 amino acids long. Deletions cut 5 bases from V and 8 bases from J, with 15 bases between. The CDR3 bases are TGTGCCACCAGCGGGAAGGGGGTCTGGGAAAAACTGTTTTTT. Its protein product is CATSGKGVWEKLFF.

The CDR3 region has the DNA TGTGCCAGCAGCGAACAGACAGGGACGAGCGGCTACACCTTC. Translated: CASSEQTGTSGYTF. The rearrangement uses TRBV9 and TRBJ1-2, with 7 bases matching TRBD1. CDR1 SGDLS and CDR2 YYNGEE come from the germline V gene. With 3 bases clipped from V and 8 bases from J, the junction kept 10 bases outside the gene matches. This CDR3 has 14 amino acids.

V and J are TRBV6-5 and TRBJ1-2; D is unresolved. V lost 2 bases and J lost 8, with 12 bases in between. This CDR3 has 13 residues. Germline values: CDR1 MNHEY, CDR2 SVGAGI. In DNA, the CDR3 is TGTGCCAGCAGTTACGCACAGTCGGTGGGCTACACCTTC. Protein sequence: CASSYAQSVGYTF.

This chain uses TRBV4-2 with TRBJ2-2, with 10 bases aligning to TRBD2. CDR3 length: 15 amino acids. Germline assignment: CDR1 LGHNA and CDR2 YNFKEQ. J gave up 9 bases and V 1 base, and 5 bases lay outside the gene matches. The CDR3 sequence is CASSQGPSGSRELFF. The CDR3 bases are TGTGCCAGCAGCCAAGGTCCTAGCGGGAGCCGGGAGCTGTTTTTT.

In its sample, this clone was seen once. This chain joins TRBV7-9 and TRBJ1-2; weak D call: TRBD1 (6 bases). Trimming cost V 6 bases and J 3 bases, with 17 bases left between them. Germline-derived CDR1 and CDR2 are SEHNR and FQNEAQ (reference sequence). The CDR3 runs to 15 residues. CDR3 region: CASRTPQGDYYGYTF. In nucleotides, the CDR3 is TGTGCCAGCAGGACCCCACAGGGAGACTACTATGGCTACACCTTC.

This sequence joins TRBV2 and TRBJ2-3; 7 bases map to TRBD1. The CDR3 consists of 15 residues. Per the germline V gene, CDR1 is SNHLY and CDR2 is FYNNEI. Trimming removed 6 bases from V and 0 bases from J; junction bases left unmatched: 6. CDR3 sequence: CASRTGIASTDTQYF. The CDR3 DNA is TGTGCCAGCAGGACAGGGATTGCTAGCACAGATACGCAGTATTTT.